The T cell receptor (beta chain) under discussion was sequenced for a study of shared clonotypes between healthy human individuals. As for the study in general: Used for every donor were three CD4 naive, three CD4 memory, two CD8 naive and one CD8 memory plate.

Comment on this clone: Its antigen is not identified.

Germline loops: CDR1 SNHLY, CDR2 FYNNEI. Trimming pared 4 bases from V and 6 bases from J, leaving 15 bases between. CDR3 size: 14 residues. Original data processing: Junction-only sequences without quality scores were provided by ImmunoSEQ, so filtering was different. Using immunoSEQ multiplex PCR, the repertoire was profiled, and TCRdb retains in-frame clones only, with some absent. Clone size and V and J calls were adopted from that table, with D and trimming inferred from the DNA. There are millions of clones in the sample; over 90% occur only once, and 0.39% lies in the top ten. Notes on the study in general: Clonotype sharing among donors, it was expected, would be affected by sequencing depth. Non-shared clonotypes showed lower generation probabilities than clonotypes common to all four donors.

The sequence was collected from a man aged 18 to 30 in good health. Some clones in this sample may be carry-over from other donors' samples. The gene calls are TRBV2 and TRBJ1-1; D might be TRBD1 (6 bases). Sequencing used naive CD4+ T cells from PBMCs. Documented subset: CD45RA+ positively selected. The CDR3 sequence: CASSAGAWGAEAFF. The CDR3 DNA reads TGTGCCAGCAGTGCGGGGGCGTGGGGCGCTGAAGCTTTCTTT. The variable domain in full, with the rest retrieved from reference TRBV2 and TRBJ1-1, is EPEVTQTPSHQVTQMGQEVILRCVPISNHLYFYWYRQILGQKVEFLVSFYNNEISEKSEIFDDQFSVERPDGSNFTLKIRSTKLEDSAMYFCASSAGAWGAEAFFGQGTRLTVV.